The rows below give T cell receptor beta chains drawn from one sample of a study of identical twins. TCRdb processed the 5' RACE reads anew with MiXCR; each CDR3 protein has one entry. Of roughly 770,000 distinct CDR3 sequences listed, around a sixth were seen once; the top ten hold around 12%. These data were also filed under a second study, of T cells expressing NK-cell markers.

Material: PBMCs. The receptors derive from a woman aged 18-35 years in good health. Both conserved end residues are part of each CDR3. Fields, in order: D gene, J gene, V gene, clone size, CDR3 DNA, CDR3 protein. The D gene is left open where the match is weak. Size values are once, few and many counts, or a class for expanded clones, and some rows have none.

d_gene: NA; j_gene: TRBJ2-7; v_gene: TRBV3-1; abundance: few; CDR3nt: TGTGCCAGCAGCCAAGGGACAGCTACGAGGGAACAGTACTTC; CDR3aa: CASSQGTATREQYF
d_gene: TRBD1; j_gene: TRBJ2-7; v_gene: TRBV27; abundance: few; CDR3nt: TGTGCCAGCAGCGTGTGGGGACAGGACTACGAGCAGTACTTC; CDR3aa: CASSVWGQDYEQYF
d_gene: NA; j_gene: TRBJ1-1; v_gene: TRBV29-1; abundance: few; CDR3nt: TGCAGCGTGGGGGACACCTGGAACACTGAAGCTTTCTTT; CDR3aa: CSVGDTWNTEAFF
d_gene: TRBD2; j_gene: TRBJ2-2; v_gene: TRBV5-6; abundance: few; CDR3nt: TGTGCCAGCAGCTTGGCCGGACTAGCGGGAGACAACGGGGAGCTGTTTTTT; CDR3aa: CASSLAGLAGDNGELFF
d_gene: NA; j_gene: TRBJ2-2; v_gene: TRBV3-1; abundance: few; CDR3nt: TGTGCCAGCAGATTAAGTCCAAGCACCGGGGAGCTGTTTTTT; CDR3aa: CASRLSPSTGELFF
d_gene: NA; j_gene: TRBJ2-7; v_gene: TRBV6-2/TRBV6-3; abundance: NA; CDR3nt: TGTGCCAGCGCCTTGGCGTACGAGCAGTACTTC; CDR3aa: CASALAYEQYF
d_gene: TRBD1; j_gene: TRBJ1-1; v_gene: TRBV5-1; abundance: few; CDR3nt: TGCGCCAGCAGCTTGAGGACAGGGGCGTCTCAATTTATGAACACTGAAGCTTTCTTT; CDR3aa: CASSLRTGASQFMNTEAFF
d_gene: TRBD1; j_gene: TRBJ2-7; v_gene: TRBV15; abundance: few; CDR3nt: TGTGCCACCCGGGACAGAGGCTACGAGCAGTACTTC; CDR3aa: CATRDRGYEQYF
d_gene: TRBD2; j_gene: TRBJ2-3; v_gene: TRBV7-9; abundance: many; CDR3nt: TGTGCCAGCAGCAGAAGCGGGAGCGATACGCAGTATTTT; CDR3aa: CASSRSGSDTQYF
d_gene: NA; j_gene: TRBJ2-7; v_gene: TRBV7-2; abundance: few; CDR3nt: TGTGCCAGCAGCGACGGACTGACCTACGAGCAGTACTTC; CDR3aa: CASSDGLTYEQYF
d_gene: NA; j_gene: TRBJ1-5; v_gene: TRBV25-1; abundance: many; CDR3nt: TGTGCCTGCCAGGGGTTTGGCAATCAGCCCCAGCATTTT; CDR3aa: CACQGFGNQPQHF
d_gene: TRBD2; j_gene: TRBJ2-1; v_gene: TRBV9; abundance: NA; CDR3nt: TGTGCCAGCAGCCCTTATAGCGGGAGGGCAAACAATGAGCAGTTCTTC; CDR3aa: CASSPYSGRANNEQFF
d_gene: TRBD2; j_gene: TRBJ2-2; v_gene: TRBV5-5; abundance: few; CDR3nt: TGTGCCAGCAGCTTCCACAGCGGGAGCGCCGGGGAGCTGTTTTTT; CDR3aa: CASSFHSGSAGELFF
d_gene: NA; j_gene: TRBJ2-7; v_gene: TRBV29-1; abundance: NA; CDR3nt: TGCAGCGTTGAAGATTGGGGGTTGACAGGAGAACTCGAGCAGTACTTC; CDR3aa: CSVEDWGLTGELEQYF
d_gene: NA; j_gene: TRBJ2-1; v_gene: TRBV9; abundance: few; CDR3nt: TGTGCCAGCAGCGTATCTCCTAGCTCCTCCTACAATGAGCAGTTCTTC; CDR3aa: CASSVSPSSSYNEQFF
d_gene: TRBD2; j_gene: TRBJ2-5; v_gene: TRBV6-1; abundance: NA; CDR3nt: TGTGCCACCCTCGTCCCGGGACTAGGACAAGAGACCCAGTACTTC; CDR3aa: CATLVPGLGQETQYF
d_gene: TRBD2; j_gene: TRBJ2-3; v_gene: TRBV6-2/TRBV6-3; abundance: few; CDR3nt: TGTGCCAGCAGCCCACCGTCGACTAGCGCGTGGGGCACAGATACGCAGTATTTT; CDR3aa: CASSPPSTSAWGTDTQYF
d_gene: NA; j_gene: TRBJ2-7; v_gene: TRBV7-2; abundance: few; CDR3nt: TGTGCCAGCAGCTTAGTCGTCAGGGCCCACGAGCAGTACTTC; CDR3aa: CASSLVVRAHEQYF
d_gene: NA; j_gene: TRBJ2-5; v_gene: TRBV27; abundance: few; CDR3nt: TGTGCCAGCAGAAGGGGGGGGATGCGAGAGACCCAGTACTTC; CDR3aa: CASRRGGMRETQYF
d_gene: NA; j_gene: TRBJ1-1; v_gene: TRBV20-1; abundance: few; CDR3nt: TGCAGTGCTAGCCGGGAGGGAAAAGCTTTCTTT; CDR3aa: CSASREGKAFF
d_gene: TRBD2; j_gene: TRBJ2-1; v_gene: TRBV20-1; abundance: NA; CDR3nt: TGCAGTGCTATAGTCCCGGGACTAGGGTACAATGAGCAGTTCTTC; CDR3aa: CSAIVPGLGYNEQFF
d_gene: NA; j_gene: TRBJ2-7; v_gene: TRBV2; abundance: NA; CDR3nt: TGTGCCACCTTTTCCGGGCCCAGGGGCTCCTACGAGCAGTACTTC; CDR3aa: CATFSGPRGSYEQYF
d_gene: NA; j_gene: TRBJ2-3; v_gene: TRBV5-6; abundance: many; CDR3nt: TGTGCCAGCAGCTTCGCGACAGATACGCAGTATTTT; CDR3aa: CASSFATDTQYF
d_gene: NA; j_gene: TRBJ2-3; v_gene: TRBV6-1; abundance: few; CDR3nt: TGTGCCAGCAGTGAGGGGCTCGAAAATACGCAGTATTTT; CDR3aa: CASSEGLENTQYF
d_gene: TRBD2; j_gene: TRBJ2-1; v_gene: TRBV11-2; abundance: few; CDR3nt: TGTGCCAGCAGCTTAGATCGGGGGGTATATGAGCAGTTCTTC; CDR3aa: CASSLDRGVYEQFF
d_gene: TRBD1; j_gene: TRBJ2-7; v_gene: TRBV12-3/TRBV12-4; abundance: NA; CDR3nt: TGTGCCTGCAGTTTAAGTCGCAGGGGGATATTCTCAAGGTACGAGCAGTACTTC; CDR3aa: CACSLSRRGIFSRYEQYF
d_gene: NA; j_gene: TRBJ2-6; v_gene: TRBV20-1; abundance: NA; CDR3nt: TGCAGTGCCCTCAAAGCTGGCCAGAGCCCTGGGGCCAACGTCCTGACTTTC; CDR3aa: CSALKAGQSPGANVLTF
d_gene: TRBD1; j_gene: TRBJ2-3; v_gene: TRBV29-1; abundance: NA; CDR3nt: TGCAGCGGAACAGGGGGAGATTGGGGCACAGATACGCAGTATTTT; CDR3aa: CSGTGGDWGTDTQYF
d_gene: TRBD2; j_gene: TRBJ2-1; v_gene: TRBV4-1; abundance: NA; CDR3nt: TGCGCCAGCAGCCAAGTCCGGGGACTAGCGCCCTACAATGAGCAGTTCTTC; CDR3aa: CASSQVRGLAPYNEQFF
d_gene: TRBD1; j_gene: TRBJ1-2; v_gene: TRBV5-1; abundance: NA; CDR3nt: TGCGCCAGCAGCCCTACCCAGACAGGGAGGTATGGCTACACCTTC; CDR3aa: CASSPTQTGRYGYTF
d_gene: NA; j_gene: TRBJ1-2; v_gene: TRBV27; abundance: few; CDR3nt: TGTGCCAGCCGAGGACAGCCCTATGGCTACACCTTC; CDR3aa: CASRGQPYGYTF